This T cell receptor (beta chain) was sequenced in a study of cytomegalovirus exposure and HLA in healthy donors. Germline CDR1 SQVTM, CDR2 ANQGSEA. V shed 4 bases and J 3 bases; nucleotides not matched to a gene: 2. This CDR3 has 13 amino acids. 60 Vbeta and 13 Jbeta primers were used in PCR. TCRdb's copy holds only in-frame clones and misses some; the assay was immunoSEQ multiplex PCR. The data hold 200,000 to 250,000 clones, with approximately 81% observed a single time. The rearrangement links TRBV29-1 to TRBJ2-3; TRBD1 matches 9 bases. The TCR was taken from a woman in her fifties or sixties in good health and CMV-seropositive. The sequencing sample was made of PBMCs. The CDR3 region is CSVAGQGTDTQYF. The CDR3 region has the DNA TGCAGCGTTGCGGGACAGGGAACAGATACGCAGTATTTT.